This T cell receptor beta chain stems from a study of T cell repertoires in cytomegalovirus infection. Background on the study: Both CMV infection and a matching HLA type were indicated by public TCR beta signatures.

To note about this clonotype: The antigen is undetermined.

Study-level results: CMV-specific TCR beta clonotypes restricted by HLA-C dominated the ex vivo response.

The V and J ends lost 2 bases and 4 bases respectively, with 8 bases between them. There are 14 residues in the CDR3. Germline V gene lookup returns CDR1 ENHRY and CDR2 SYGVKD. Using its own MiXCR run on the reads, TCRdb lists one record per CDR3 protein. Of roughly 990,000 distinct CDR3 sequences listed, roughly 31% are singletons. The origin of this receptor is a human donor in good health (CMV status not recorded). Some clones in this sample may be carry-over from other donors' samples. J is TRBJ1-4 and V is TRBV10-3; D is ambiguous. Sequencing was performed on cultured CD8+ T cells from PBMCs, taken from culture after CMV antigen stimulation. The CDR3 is CAISEKQLNEKLFF. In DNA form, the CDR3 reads TGTGCCATCAGTGAGAAACAGCTTAATGAAAAACTGTTTTTT.